This TCR beta chain appears in the sequencing data of a study of T cell responses to AZD1222 COVID-19 vaccine. Germline CDR1 KGHSH, CDR2 LQKENI. The CDR3 runs to 14 residues. The V and J ends lost 3 bases and 6 bases, in that order; junction bases with no gene match: 4. TCRdb's table, derived via immunoSEQ multiplex PCR, lists solely in-frame clones and lacks some. The repertoire holds roughly 150,000 clones, roughly 89% seen once, with about 4.6% in the top ten. The sequencing here drew on peripheral blood, taken on day 0 of AZD1222 vaccination. The J gene is TRBJ1-5, the V gene TRBV18; 8 nucleotides line up with TRBD1. The receptor was derived from an adult in good health. CDR3 protein: CASSPGQGGQPQHF. The CDR3 coding sequence is TGTGCCAGCTCACCCGGACAGGGAGGTCAGCCCCAGCATTTT.